The 15 T cell receptor beta chains given below trace back to one sample, sequenced in a study of blood T cells in healthy people across ages. Primers used in a second PCR of roughly 7 to 11 cycles were a sample-barcoded 5' primer and a J-beta primer mix. TCRdb recomputed calls from the 5' RACE reads with MiXCR, one row per CDR3 protein. The table has hundreds of thousands of distinct CDR3 sequences, approximately 25% seen once. These data were likewise used in another study, on T cells of mothers and their children.

The sample was blood. The receptors come from a boy aged 10-17 years in good health.

In regard to this clonotype: Without the conserved terminal phenylalanine or tryptophan, this CDR3 likely stems from a read error. This CDR3 reads CASSLHLAGSSYNEQFL. CDR3 in DNA: TGCGCCAGCAGCTTGCACCTTGCCGGGAGCTCCTACAATGAGCAGTTCCTC. The J gene is TRBJ2-1, the V gene TRBV5-1; TRBD2 is a possible D gene (6 bases). This CDR3 has 17 residues. The germline gives CDR1 SGHRS, CDR2 YFSETQ. Trimming stripped 1 base from V and 0 bases from J, with 14 bases between.

This clonotype was detected a few times. This sequence joins TRBV4-1 and TRBJ1-5; possibly TRBD1 for D (5 bases). Trimming cost V 4 bases and J 5 bases, with 9 bases left between them. The CDR3 sequence is 13 residues long. Germline V gives CDR1 MGHRA, CDR2 YSYEKL. The CDR3 nucleotides read TGCGCCAGCAGCCCCAGGGCAGATCAGCCCCAGCATTTT. Residues: CASSPRADQPQHF.

This clonotype was observed a few times. V and J are TRBV5-1 and TRBJ2-5; possible D gene TRBD1, 5 bases. This CDR3 has 14 amino acids. V was trimmed by 4 bases and J by 1 base, leaving 11 bases between them. Germline loops: CDR1 SGHRS, CDR2 YFSETQ. The CDR3 loop is CASSIRDSQETQYF. The CDR3 nucleotides are TGCGCCAGCAGCATCCGAGACAGCCAAGAGACCCAGTACTTC.

This clonotype was detected many times. V gene TRBV27 combines with J gene TRBJ2-6; 7 bases are a match to TRBD1. CDR1 and CDR2 (germline): MNHEY, SMNVEV (reference sequence). CDR3 length equals 16 residues. Trimming removed 6 bases from V and 0 bases from J; junction bases left unmatched: 5. CDR3 amino acids: CASRRTGPSGANVLTF. CDR3 nucleotides: TGTGCCAGCAGACGGACAGGACCCTCTGGGGCCAACGTCCTGACTTTC.

This clonotype was recorded a few times. The rearrangement joins TRBV29-1 to TRBJ2-1, with 8 nucleotides matching TRBD1. The V gene end was trimmed by 2 bases and the J gene end by 6 bases; junction bases not matched to a gene: 3. Germline V lookup: CDR1 SQVTM, CDR2 ANQGSEA. CDR3 length: 13 amino acids. CDR3 residues: CSVEPGTGNEQFF. DNA for the CDR3: TGCAGCGTTGAACCCGGGACAGGCAATGAGCAGTTCTTC.

J is TRBJ1-1 and V is TRBV4-2; no clear D. CDR3 length: 14 residues. Germline lookup yields CDR1 LGHNA and CDR2 YNFKEQ. V was cut by 2 bases and J by 7 bases, with 14 bases left in between. Here the CDR3 reads CASSQISSEFEAFF. The CDR3 DNA reads TGTGCCAGCAGCCAAATTTCCTCGGAATTTGAAGCTTTCTTT.

This sequence joins TRBV28 and TRBJ2-1; 7 positions agree with TRBD2. CDR3 length: 15 residues. The V and J ends lost 3 bases and 5 bases, in that order; junction bases with no gene match: 7. CDR1 and CDR2 (germline): MDHEN, SYDVKM. CDR3 DNA sequence: TGTGCCAGCAGTTTGAGCGGGACGAAACACAATGAGCAGTTCTTC. Translation gives CASSLSGTKHNEQFF.

In its sample, this clonotype was seen a few times. At one end the junction does not follow the germline gene, possibly because of a read error. The chain uses TRBV6-4 and TRBJ2-3; TRBD2 matches at 11 bases. Looked up from germline, CDR1 is MRHNA and CDR2 is SNTAGT. The CDR3 spans 15 residues. CDR3 residues: CASSDLAGGLDTRYF. Written as DNA, the CDR3 is TGCGCCAGCAGTGACTTAGCGGGAGGGCTAGATACGCGGTATTTT.

The chain joins TRBV28 to TRBJ1-6; D gene uncertain. The CDR3 length is 14 residues. Trimming took 3 bases from V and 1 from J, leaving 4 bases between them. The germline V gene has CDR1 MDHEN and CDR2 SYDVKM. DNA of the CDR3: TGTGCCAGCAGTTTGCAGTCCTATAATTCACCCCTCCACTTT. Translation: CASSLQSYNSPLHF.

V usage is TRBV2 and J usage is TRBJ2-1; 7 nucleotides line up with TRBD2. The J call may be wrong; the DNA end is better matched by TRBJ2-7. Germline-derived CDR1 and CDR2 are SNHLY and FYNNEI. The CDR3 runs to 15 residues. For the CDR3, the DNA is TGTGCCAGCAGTTACCTGAGGCAGGGAGGGTACGAGCAGTACTTC. It specifies CASSYLRQGGYEQYF.

J is TRBJ2-3 and V is TRBV7-3; 8 bases match TRBD1. This CDR3 region has 15 residues. V lost 4 bases, J lost 5 bases, and 8 bases stayed unmatched. Germline V lookup: CDR1 SGHTA, CDR2 FQGTGA. CDR3 nucleotide sequence: TGTGCCAGCAGCTCCGGGACAGGCACCTTAGATACGCAGTATTTT. It is translated as CASSSGTGTLDTQYF.

The gene calls are TRBV29-1 and TRBJ2-5; 7 bases line up with TRBD2. The J call may be incorrect, as the DNA end agrees better with TRBJ2-7. This CDR3 is built from 13 residues. CDR1 and CDR2 from the germline V gene are SQVTM and ANQGSEA. CDR3 bases: TGCAGCGTTGAAGGAAGCGGGACCTACGAGCAGTACTTC. Protein: CSVEGSGTYEQYF.

V is TRBV29-1 and J is TRBJ1-5, with D perhaps matching TRBD1 (6 bases). Looked up from germline, CDR1 is SQVTM and CDR2 is ANQGSEA. CDR3 length: 13 residues. The V gene lost 6 bases and the J gene lost 3 bases, with 12 bases spanning the gap. The DNA for the CDR3 is TGCAGCGTCAGGGGCAAACCCAATCAGCCCCAGCATTTT. Residues: CSVRGKPNQPQHF.

The chain uses TRBV2 and TRBJ1-2; D unresolved. Trimming pared 5 bases from V and 12 bases from J, leaving 16 bases between. Germline CDR1 SNHLY, CDR2 FYNNEI. CDR3 length: 12 residues. The CDR3 nucleotides read TGTGCCAGCAGTTCCAGGAGCGGGCCCCACACCTTC. Protein sequence: CASSSRSGPHTF. Looking up the rest from reference TRBV2 and TRBJ1-2 gives the full variable domain: EPEVTQTPSHQVTQMGQEVILRCVPISNHLYFYWYRQILGQKVEFLVSFYNNEISEKSEIFDDQFSVERPDGSNFTLKIRSTKLEDSAMYFCASSSRSGPHTFGSGTRLTVV.

The genes are TRBV7-6 and TRBJ2-2; 10 positions match TRBD1. This CDR3 comprises 16 residues. Germline V gives CDR1 SGHVS, CDR2 FNYEAQ. Trimming at V came to 3 bases and at J to 5 bases, leaving 6 bases not matched to a gene. The CDR3 protein is CASSLVGTGETGELFF. The CDR3 coding sequence is TGTGCCAGCAGCTTGGTCGGGACAGGGGAGACCGGGGAGCTGTTTTTT.